This T cell receptor (beta chain) was observed in a study of persistence of HIV-infected CD4 T cells. An overlapping HIV-1 Gag peptide pool stimulated these cells at about 1 ug/peptide/mL. Sorted nonresponding memory CD4+ T cells were CD40L-negative, CD69-negative, CD45RO-high. The libraries were made with immunoSEQ version 4 in survey mode. Sequencing was performed with immunoSEQ multiplex PCR; in TCRdb, only in-frame clones are kept and a portion is missing. The top ten hold around 1.7% of the sample, which has roughly 60,000 clones, 70% to 75% seen once. To note about this clone: The antigen remains undetermined.

This sample comprised CD4+ T cells sorted from PBMCs after approximately 19-hour stimulation, obtained from a patient who received antiretroviral therapy. The receptor was derived from an adult man with HIV who was CMV-seropositive.

The CDR3 reads CASSQGLAGARTDTQYF. CDR3 DNA sequence: TGTGCCAGCAGCCAAGGACTAGCGGGGGCCCGCACAGATACGCAGTATTTT. The V gene is TRBV5-4, the J gene TRBJ2-3; 13 bases match TRBD2. Per the germline V gene, CDR1 is SGHNT and CDR2 is YYREEE (reference sequence). Losses at the gene ends were 4 bases for V and 1 base for J; bases not matched to a gene: 6. The CDR3 totals 17 residues.